Listed below are T cell receptor beta chains from one sample, sequenced in a study of technical replicates of blood from a few donors. Measured with immunoSEQ multiplex PCR; TCRdb has only the in-frame clones, and not every one. The sample consists of about 68,000 clones, 95% to 97% of them appearing once. Sequencing was carried out using T cells isolated from PBMCs. The receptor source for this set is a human donor in good health. Each CDR3 is given with its conserved first and last residue. A D gene is named only where the DNA matches it firmly. Clone sizes are given selectively: once, few, many, or a class where the clone is expanded.

abundance: NA; v_gene: TRBV10-3; j_gene: TRBJ2-3; d_gene: NA; CDR3aa: CAISESKGDTDTQYF; CDR3nt: TGTGCCATCAGTGAGTCGAAGGGGGACACAGATACGCAGTATTTT
abundance: NA; v_gene: TRBV5-4; j_gene: TRBJ2-3; d_gene: NA; CDR3aa: CASSLVAGSSTDTQYF; CDR3nt: TGTGCCAGCAGCTTGGTTGCGGGTTCTAGCACAGATACGCAGTATTTT
abundance: NA; v_gene: TRBV14; j_gene: TRBJ2-7; d_gene: NA; CDR3aa: CASSQALVGGYEQYF; CDR3nt: TGTGCCAGCAGCCAAGCCCTAGTAGGGGGCTACGAGCAGTACTTC
abundance: NA; v_gene: TRBV5-1; j_gene: TRBJ1-1; d_gene: TRBD1; CDR3aa: CASSLGGTGNTEAFF; CDR3nt: TGCGCCAGCAGCTTGGGCGGGACAGGTAACACTGAAGCTTTCTTT
abundance: NA; v_gene: TRBV11-2; j_gene: TRBJ2-7; d_gene: TRBD2; CDR3aa: CASSFGGEDEQYF; CDR3nt: TGTGCCAGCAGCTTTGGGGGGGAAGACGAGCAGTACTTC
abundance: NA; v_gene: TRBV7-2; j_gene: TRBJ2-3; d_gene: TRBD2; CDR3aa: CASSFAAGGSDTQYF; CDR3nt: TGTGCCAGCAGCTTTGCCGCGGGAGGTTCAGATACGCAGTATTTT
abundance: NA; v_gene: TRBV10-3; j_gene: TRBJ2-7; d_gene: TRBD1; CDR3aa: CAIRSRGLGTYEQYF; CDR3nt: TGTGCCATCAGGAGCAGGGGGCTCGGGACCTACGAGCAGTACTTC
abundance: NA; v_gene: TRBV9; j_gene: TRBJ2-3; d_gene: NA; CDR3aa: CASSVGAGNTDTQYF; CDR3nt: TGTGCCAGCAGCGTAGGAGCAGGGAACACAGATACGCAGTATTTT
abundance: NA; v_gene: TRBV5-6; j_gene: TRBJ2-1; d_gene: TRBD2; CDR3aa: CASSEGGLAGENEQFF; CDR3nt: TGTGCCAGCAGCGAAGGGGGACTAGCGGGAGAGAATGAGCAGTTCTTC
abundance: NA; v_gene: TRBV7-6; j_gene: TRBJ2-1; d_gene: TRBD1; CDR3aa: CASSAGVWPGQGYSNEQFF; CDR3nt: TGTGCCAGCAGCGCCGGGGTCTGGCCGGGACAGGGCTATTCCAATGAGCAGTTCTTC
abundance: once; v_gene: TRBV6-5; j_gene: TRBJ2-5; d_gene: NA; CDR3aa: CASSYTRSETQYF; CDR3nt: TGTGCCAGCAGTTACACTAGATCAGAGACCCAGTACTTC
abundance: NA; v_gene: TRBV7-9; j_gene: TRBJ2-7; d_gene: NA; CDR3aa: CASSSHYIDPRTYYEQYF; CDR3nt: TGTGCCAGCAGCTCACACTATATAGACCCTCGAACTTACTACGAGCAGTACTTC
abundance: NA; v_gene: TRBV7-3; j_gene: TRBJ1-2; d_gene: NA; CDR3aa: CASSSTARGDGYTF; CDR3nt: TGTGCCAGCAGCTCTACCGCCAGGGGCGATGGCTACACCTTC
abundance: NA; v_gene: TRBV30; j_gene: TRBJ1-4; d_gene: NA; CDR3aa: CAWKNELPTNEKLFF; CDR3nt: TGTGCCTGGAAAAACGAGCTGCCAACTAATGAAAAACTGTTTTTT
abundance: NA; v_gene: TRBV2; j_gene: TRBJ1-1; d_gene: NA; CDR3aa: CASRAQGYTEAFF; CDR3nt: TGTGCCAGCAGAGCACAGGGCTACACTGAAGCTTTCTTT
abundance: NA; v_gene: TRBV6-6; j_gene: TRBJ1-1; d_gene: TRBD1; CDR3aa: CASITGQSGEAFF; CDR3nt: TGTGCCAGCATTACGGGACAGTCAGGGGAAGCTTTCTTT
abundance: NA; v_gene: TRBV10-3; j_gene: TRBJ2-1; d_gene: NA; CDR3aa: CAISGLAGRRYNEQFF; CDR3nt: TGTGCCATCAGTGGGCTAGCAGGGAGGAGGTACAATGAGCAGTTCTTC
abundance: NA; v_gene: TRBV25-1; j_gene: TRBJ2-7; d_gene: NA; CDR3aa: CASSSQQVEYF; CDR3nt: TGTGCCAGCAGTTCCCAACAGGTTGAGTACTTC
abundance: NA; v_gene: TRBV7-9; j_gene: TRBJ2-7; d_gene: TRBD1; CDR3aa: CASSLGSRDRGPEQYF; CDR3nt: TGTGCCAGCAGCTTAGGCTCCCGGGACAGGGGCCCCGAGCAGTACTTC
abundance: NA; v_gene: TRBV10-3; j_gene: TRBJ2-1; d_gene: NA; CDR3aa: CAISGLVDEQFF; CDR3nt: TGTGCCATCAGTGGTCTAGTCGATGAGCAGTTCTTC
abundance: NA; v_gene: TRBV25-1; j_gene: TRBJ2-1; d_gene: TRBD2; CDR3aa: CASSEWAAGDEQFF; CDR3nt: TGTGCCAGCAGTGAATGGGCAGCGGGAGATGAGCAGTTCTTC
abundance: NA; v_gene: TRBV11-3; j_gene: TRBJ2-5; d_gene: TRBD2; CDR3aa: CASSPGRAQETQYF; CDR3nt: TGTGCCAGCAGCCCTGGGAGGGCCCAAGAGACCCAGTACTTC
abundance: NA; v_gene: TRBV4-1; j_gene: TRBJ1-5; d_gene: TRBD1; CDR3aa: CASSRTGESNQPQHF; CDR3nt: TGCGCCAGCAGCCGGACAGGGGAAAGCAATCAGCCCCAGCATTTT
abundance: NA; v_gene: TRBV5-1; j_gene: TRBJ2-3; d_gene: NA; CDR3aa: CASSLAWAGLTDTQYF; CDR3nt: TGCGCCAGCAGCTTGGCCTGGGCAGGGCTGACAGATACGCAGTATTTT
abundance: NA; v_gene: TRBV11-2; j_gene: TRBJ2-7; d_gene: TRBD2; CDR3aa: CASSVNPGGAYEQYF; CDR3nt: TGTGCCAGCAGCGTGAATCCGGGGGGAGCCTACGAGCAGTACTTC
abundance: NA; v_gene: TRBV10-3; j_gene: TRBJ2-2; d_gene: TRBD1; CDR3aa: CAISEFQGATGELFF; CDR3nt: TGTGCCATCAGTGAGTTTCAGGGGGCCACCGGGGAGCTGTTTTTT
abundance: NA; v_gene: TRBV12-5; j_gene: TRBJ1-1; d_gene: NA; CDR3aa: CASGSAVDTEAFF; CDR3nt: TGTGCTAGTGGTTCTGCCGTAGACACTGAAGCTTTCTTT
abundance: NA; v_gene: TRBV2; j_gene: TRBJ2-5; d_gene: NA; CDR3aa: CASTPGSVTQYF; CDR3nt: TGTGCCAGCACTCCGGGATCGGTGACCCAGTACTTC
abundance: NA; v_gene: TRBV10-3; j_gene: TRBJ1-1; d_gene: NA; CDR3aa: CAISVSPAGGLTEAFF; CDR3nt: TGTGCCATCAGTGTATCCCCCGCGGGAGGGCTCACTGAAGCTTTCTTT
abundance: NA; v_gene: TRBV28; j_gene: TRBJ2-4; d_gene: TRBD2; CDR3aa: CASSLSPPTSGISKNIQYF; CDR3nt: TGTGCCAGCAGTTTATCCCCACCTACTAGCGGGATCTCCAAAAACATTCAGTACTTC
abundance: NA; v_gene: TRBV5-4; j_gene: TRBJ1-3; d_gene: NA; CDR3aa: CASSTGQGNTIYF; CDR3nt: TGTGCCAGCAGCACAGGGCAGGGAAACACCATATATTTT
abundance: NA; v_gene: TRBV4-1; j_gene: TRBJ2-7; d_gene: NA; CDR3aa: CASSPLTGPSYEQYF; CDR3nt: TGCGCCAGCAGCCCTTTAACGGGTCCCTCCTACGAGCAGTACTTC
abundance: NA; v_gene: TRBV6-5; j_gene: TRBJ2-7; d_gene: NA; CDR3aa: CASSRSRAFSYEQYF; CDR3nt: TGTGCCAGCAGTCGCTCCAGGGCCTTCTCTTACGAGCAGTACTTC
abundance: NA; v_gene: TRBV6-1; j_gene: TRBJ2-1; d_gene: TRBD2; CDR3aa: CASSALADSYNEQFF; CDR3nt: TGTGCCAGCAGTGCACTAGCGGACTCCTACAATGAGCAGTTCTTC
abundance: NA; v_gene: TRBV10-3; j_gene: TRBJ2-3; d_gene: NA; CDR3aa: CAISEGGSRTDTQYF; CDR3nt: TGTGCCATCAGTGAGGGAGGATCTCGTACAGATACGCAGTATTTT
abundance: NA; v_gene: TRBV6-4; j_gene: TRBJ1-1; d_gene: NA; CDR3aa: CASSATGMNTEAFF; CDR3nt: TGTGCCAGCAGTGCTACCGGGATGAACACTGAAGCTTTCTTT
abundance: NA; v_gene: TRBV6-4; j_gene: TRBJ2-1; d_gene: TRBD2; CDR3aa: CASSISGRDNEQFF; CDR3nt: TGTGCCAGCAGTATTAGCGGGAGGGACAATGAGCAGTTCTTC
abundance: NA; v_gene: TRBV27; j_gene: TRBJ1-2; d_gene: TRBD1; CDR3aa: CASSPAGGHGYTF; CDR3nt: TGTGCCAGCAGTCCAGCAGGGGGCCATGGCTACACCTTC
abundance: NA; v_gene: TRBV28; j_gene: TRBJ2-7; d_gene: TRBD2; CDR3aa: CASRGLDSYEQYF; CDR3nt: TGTGCCAGCAGAGGACTAGACTCCTACGAGCAGTACTTC
abundance: NA; v_gene: TRBV2; j_gene: TRBJ2-3; d_gene: TRBD2; CDR3aa: CASSERGTSGIGTDTQYF; CDR3nt: TGTGCCAGCAGTGAAAGAGGGACTAGCGGGATAGGCACAGATACGCAGTATTTT
abundance: NA; v_gene: TRBV4-1; j_gene: TRBJ1-1; d_gene: NA; CDR3aa: CASSPLGQLGRNTEAFF; CDR3nt: TGCGCCAGCAGCCCCTTAGGACAGTTGGGTAGGAACACTGAAGCTTTCTTT
abundance: NA; v_gene: TRBV6-4; j_gene: TRBJ2-3; d_gene: NA; CDR3aa: CASSDKREADTQYF; CDR3nt: TGTGCCAGCAGTGACAAGAGGGAGGCAGATACGCAGTATTTT
abundance: NA; v_gene: TRBV6-1; j_gene: TRBJ2-6; d_gene: NA; CDR3aa: CASSESGRSGANVLTF; CDR3nt: TGTGCCAGCAGTGAATCTGGGCGCTCTGGGGCCAACGTCCTGACTTTC
abundance: NA; v_gene: TRBV7-2; j_gene: TRBJ1-1; d_gene: TRBD1; CDR3aa: CASRPGTAGTEAFF; CDR3nt: TGTGCCAGCAGACCTGGGACAGCGGGCACTGAAGCTTTCTTT
abundance: few; v_gene: TRBV6-1; j_gene: TRBJ2-5; d_gene: TRBD2; CDR3aa: CATSRAGGQETQYF; CDR3nt: TGTGCCACCAGTAGAGCGGGAGGCCAAGAGACCCAGTACTTC
abundance: NA; v_gene: TRBV7-6; j_gene: TRBJ2-1; d_gene: NA; CDR3aa: CASSLVAAGQNEQFF; CDR3nt: TGTGCCAGCAGCTTAGTCGCAGCGGGTCAGAATGAGCAGTTCTTC
abundance: NA; v_gene: TRBV6-4; j_gene: TRBJ2-7; d_gene: TRBD2; CDR3aa: CASRLAGDSEQYF; CDR3nt: TGTGCCAGCAGACTAGCGGGAGACTCCGAGCAGTACTTC
abundance: NA; v_gene: TRBV11-3; j_gene: TRBJ2-3; d_gene: TRBD2; CDR3aa: CASSLRTSGWTDTQYF; CDR3nt: TGTGCCAGCAGCCTGAGGACTAGCGGATGGACAGATACGCAGTATTTT